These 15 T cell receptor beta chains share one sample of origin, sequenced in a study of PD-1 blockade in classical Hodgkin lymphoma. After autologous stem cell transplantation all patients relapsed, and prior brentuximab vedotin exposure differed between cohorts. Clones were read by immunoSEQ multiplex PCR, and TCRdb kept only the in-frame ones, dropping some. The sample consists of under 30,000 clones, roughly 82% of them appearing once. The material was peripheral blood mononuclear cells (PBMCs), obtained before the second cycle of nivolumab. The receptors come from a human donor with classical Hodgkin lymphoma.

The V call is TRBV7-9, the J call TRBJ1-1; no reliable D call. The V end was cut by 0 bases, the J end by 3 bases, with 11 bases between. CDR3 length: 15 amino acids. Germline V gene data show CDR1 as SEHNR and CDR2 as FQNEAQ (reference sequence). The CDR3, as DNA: TGTGCCAGCAGCTTAGCGGGAGCGGTGGACACTGAAGCTTTCTTT. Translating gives CASSLAGAVDTEAFF.

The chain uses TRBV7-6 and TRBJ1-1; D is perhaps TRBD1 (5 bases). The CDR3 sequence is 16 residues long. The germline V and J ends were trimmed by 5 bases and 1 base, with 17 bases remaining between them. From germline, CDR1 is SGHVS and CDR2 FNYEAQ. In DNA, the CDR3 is TGTGCCAGCAGCGCCGGGCAAGGGGCATGGAACACTGAAGCTTTCTTT. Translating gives CASSAGQGAWNTEAFF.

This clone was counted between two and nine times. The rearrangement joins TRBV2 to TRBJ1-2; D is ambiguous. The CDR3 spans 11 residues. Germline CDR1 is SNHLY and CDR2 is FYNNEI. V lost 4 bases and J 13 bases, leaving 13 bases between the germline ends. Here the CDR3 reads CASSGEVGSTF. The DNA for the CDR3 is TGTGCCAGCAGTGGGGAGGTCGGGAGCACCTTC.

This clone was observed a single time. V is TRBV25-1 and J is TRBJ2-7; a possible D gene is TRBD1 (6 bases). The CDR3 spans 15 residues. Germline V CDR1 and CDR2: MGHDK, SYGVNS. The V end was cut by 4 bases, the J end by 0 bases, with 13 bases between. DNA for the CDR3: TGTGCCAGCAGTGGCTACAGGGCGCACTCCTACGAGCAGTACTTC. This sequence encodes CASSGYRAHSYEQYF.

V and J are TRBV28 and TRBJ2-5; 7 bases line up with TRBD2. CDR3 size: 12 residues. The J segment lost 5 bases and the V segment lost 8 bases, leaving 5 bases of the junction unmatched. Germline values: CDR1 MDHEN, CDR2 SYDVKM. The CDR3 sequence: CASRGVAETQYF. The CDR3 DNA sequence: TGTGCCAGCCGGGGGGTAGCGGAGACCCAGTACTTC.

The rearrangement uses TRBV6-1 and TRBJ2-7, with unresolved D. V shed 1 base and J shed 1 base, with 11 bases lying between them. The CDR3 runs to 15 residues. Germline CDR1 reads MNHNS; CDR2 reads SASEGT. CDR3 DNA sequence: TGTGCCAGCAGTGAAGGGCTCGCTCTTTCCTACGAGCAGTACTTC. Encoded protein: CASSEGLALSYEQYF.

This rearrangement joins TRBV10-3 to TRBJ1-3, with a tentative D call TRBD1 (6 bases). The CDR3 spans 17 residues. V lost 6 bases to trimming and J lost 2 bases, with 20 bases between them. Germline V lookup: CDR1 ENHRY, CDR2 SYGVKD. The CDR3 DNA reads TGTGCCATCAGGTCACAGGGTACAGGGCAAACTGGAAACACCATATATTTT. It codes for CAIRSQGTGQTGNTIYF.

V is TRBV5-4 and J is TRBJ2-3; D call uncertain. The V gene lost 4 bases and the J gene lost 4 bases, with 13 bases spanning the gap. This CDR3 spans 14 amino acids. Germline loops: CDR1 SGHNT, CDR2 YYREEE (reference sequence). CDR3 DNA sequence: TGTGCCAGCAGCCGTGGCTACTGGGCAGATACGCAGTATTTT. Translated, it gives CASSRGYWADTQYF.

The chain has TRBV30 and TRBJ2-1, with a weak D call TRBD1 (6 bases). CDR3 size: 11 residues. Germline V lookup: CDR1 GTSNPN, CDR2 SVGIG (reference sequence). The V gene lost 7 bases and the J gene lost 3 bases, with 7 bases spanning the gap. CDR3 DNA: TGTGCCTCAGGGGACTACAATGAGCAGTTCTTC. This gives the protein CASGDYNEQFF.

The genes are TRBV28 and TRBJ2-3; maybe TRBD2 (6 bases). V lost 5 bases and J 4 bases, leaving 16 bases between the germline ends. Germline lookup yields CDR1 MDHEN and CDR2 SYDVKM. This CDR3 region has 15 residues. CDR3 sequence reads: CASSPEGREADTQYF. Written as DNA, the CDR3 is TGTGCCAGCAGTCCAGAGGGCAGGGAGGCAGATACGCAGTATTTT.

CDR3 DNA: TGTGCCAGCAGCTCGGGACAGAATGCCAATTCACCCCTCCACTTT. Translating gives CASSSGQNANSPLHF. This chain joins TRBV5-4 and TRBJ1-6; 7 nucleotides line up with TRBD1. Trimming removed 3 bases from V and 7 bases from J; junction bases left unmatched: 7. Germline CDR1 is SGHNT and CDR2 is YYREEE (reference sequence). CDR3 size: 15 residues.

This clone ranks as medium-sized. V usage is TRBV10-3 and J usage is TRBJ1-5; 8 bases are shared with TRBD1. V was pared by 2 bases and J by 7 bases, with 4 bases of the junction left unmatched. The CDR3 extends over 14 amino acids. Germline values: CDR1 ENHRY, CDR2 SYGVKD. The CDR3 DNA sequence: TGTGCCATCAGTGAGGGACAGGGAAAACAGCCCCAGCATTTT. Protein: CAISEGQGKQPQHF.

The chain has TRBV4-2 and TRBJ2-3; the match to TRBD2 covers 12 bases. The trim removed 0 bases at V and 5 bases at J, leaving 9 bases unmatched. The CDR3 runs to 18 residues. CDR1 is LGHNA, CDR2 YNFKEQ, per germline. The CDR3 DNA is TGTGCCAGCAGCCAAGATCCCCCCGCTAGCGGGGGGGTAGATACGCAGTATTTT. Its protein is CASSQDPPASGGVDTQYF.

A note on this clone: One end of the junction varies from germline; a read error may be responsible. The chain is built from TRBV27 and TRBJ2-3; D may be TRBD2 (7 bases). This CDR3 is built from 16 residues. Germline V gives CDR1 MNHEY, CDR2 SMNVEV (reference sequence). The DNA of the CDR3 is TGTGCCAGCAGTTTATTAGGGGGGGAGAGCACAGGTACGCAGTATTTT. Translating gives CASSLLGGESTGTQYF.

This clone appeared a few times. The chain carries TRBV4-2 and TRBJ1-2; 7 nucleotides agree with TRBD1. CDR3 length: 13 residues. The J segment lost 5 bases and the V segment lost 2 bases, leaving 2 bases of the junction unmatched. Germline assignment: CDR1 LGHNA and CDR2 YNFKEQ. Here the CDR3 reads CASSQKGQYGYTF. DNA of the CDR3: TGTGCCAGCAGCCAAAAGGGACAGTATGGCTACACCTTC.